What follows are 12 T cell receptor beta chains derived from one specimen sequenced in a study of T-cell memory formation after mild COVID-19. TCRdb reprocessed the 5' RACE reads with MiXCR, giving one entry per CDR3 protein. The repertoire holds 250,000 to 400,000 distinct CDR3 sequences, around 15% seen once, with roughly 21% in the top ten. Sequenced input: PBMCs or a T cell subset sorted from them (not recorded which). These receptors were collected from a man younger than 30 who had mild COVID-19 (a few samples of this study predate the infection). Cell type and time point are not known.

The chain joins TRBV20-1 to TRBJ2-7; 12 positions match TRBD2. The CDR3 runs to 15 residues. The ends lost 1 base at V and 6 bases at J; junction bases unmatched: 7. In germline, CDR1 is DFQATT, CDR2 SNEGSKA (reference sequence). CDR3 protein: CSARGPSGGAGEQYF. CDR3 nucleotides: TGCAGTGCTAGAGGCCCTAGCGGGGGGGCCGGCGAGCAGTACTTC.

The rearrangement links TRBV14 to TRBJ2-7; 8 bases fit TRBD2. Germline CDR1 reads SGHDN; CDR2 reads FVKESK. The CDR3 spans 15 residues. With 1 base clipped from V and 2 bases from J, the junction kept 4 bases outside the gene matches. This CDR3 is CASSQAPAGAYEQYV. The CDR3 DNA sequence: TGTGCCAGCAGCCAAGCGCCAGCGGGGGCCTACGAGCAGTACGTC.

In its sample, this clonotype was seen many times. This chain joins TRBV4-3 and TRBJ1-2; 8 bases line up with TRBD1. Losses at the gene ends were 5 bases for V and 6 bases for J; bases not matched to a gene: 5. The V gene's germline CDR1 is LGHNA and CDR2 YSLEER. The CDR3 covers 13 residues. The CDR3 DNA reads TGCGCCAGCAGCTCCCGGACAGGGAATGGCTACACCTTC. Residues: CASSSRTGNGYTF.

This clonotype was detected ten times or more. The V call is TRBV7-9, the J call TRBJ1-2; D not certain. V was shortened by 1 base and J by 6 bases, with 6 bases between the two germline ends. The CDR3 is made up of 12 amino acids. CDR1 and CDR2 from the germline V gene are SEHNR and FQNEAQ (reference sequence). In DNA, the CDR3 is TGTGCCAGCAGCTTAGTTGGGGATGGCTACACCTTC. It codes for CASSLVGDGYTF.

This sequence joins TRBV9 and TRBJ1-2; 9 bases are a match to TRBD1. This CDR3 is 14 amino acids long. The germline gives CDR1 SGDLS, CDR2 YYNGEE. V lost 3 bases and J lost 10; bases outside the gene matches: 10. The CDR3 protein is CASSESPGQGAYTF. Here the CDR3 DNA reads TGTGCCAGCAGCGAATCCCCGGGACAGGGTGCCTACACCTTC.

The V and J genes are TRBV7-9 and TRBJ2-7; D unresolved. This CDR3 region has 12 residues. Germline lookup yields CDR1 SEHNR and CDR2 FQNEAQ (reference sequence). V was pared by 2 bases and J by 6 bases, with 8 bases between. This CDR3 is CASSLSTSEQYV. The CDR3 DNA is TGTGCCAGCAGCTTATCCACCAGCGAGCAGTACGTC.

The CDR3 DNA is TGCAGTGCCAGACAGGGGGCGTATCAGCCCCAGCATTTT. It codes for CSARQGAYQPQHF. This chain links TRBV20-1 with TRBJ1-5; 10 bases match TRBD1. The CDR3 length is 13 residues. CDR1 DFQATT and CDR2 SNEGSKA come from the germline V gene (reference sequence). The V gene end was trimmed by 6 bases and the J gene end by 5 bases; junction bases not matched to a gene: 4.

The chain joins TRBV7-6 to TRBJ1-3, with D uncertain. V was clipped by 6 bases and J by 6 bases, with 9 bases between them. CDR1 is SGHVS and CDR2 is FNYEAQ in the germline V gene. CDR3 length: 12 residues. The CDR3 region has the DNA TGTGCCAGCAGGGGGATCCCAAACACCATATATTTT. Translating gives CASRGIPNTIYF.

The rearrangement uses TRBV4-1 and TRBJ2-7, with 10 positions matching TRBD1. V gave up 5 bases and J gave up 3 bases; unmatched junction bases: 4. The V gene's germline CDR1 is MGHRA and CDR2 YSYEKL. This CDR3 contains 14 residues. The CDR3 sequence: CASSARTGGYEQYF. In nucleotides, the CDR3 is TGCGCCAGCAGCGCCCGGACAGGGGGCTACGAGCAGTACTTC.

This chain connects TRBV30 to TRBJ1-6; TRBD1 might be the D (6 bases). The CDR3 is 12 amino acids. The ends were cut back, 3 bases at V and 9 bases at J, with 9 bases in the middle. Germline CDR1 and CDR2: GTSNPN and SVGIG (reference sequence). The CDR3 DNA sequence: TGTGCCTGGAGCAAAGGGGGTTCACCCCTCCACTTT. It specifies CAWSKGGSPLHF.

This clonotype was observed a handful of times. V gene TRBV30 combines with J gene TRBJ2-2, with 7 bases aligning to TRBD1. The length of the CDR3 is 13 residues. Per the germline V gene, CDR1 is GTSNPN and CDR2 is SVGIG (reference sequence). Trimming took 4 bases from V and 6 from J; bases not matched to a gene: 5. The CDR3 region is CAWTTGASGELFF. CDR3 nucleotide sequence: TGTGCCTGGACCACAGGGGCTTCCGGGGAGCTGTTTTTT. Variable domain in full (rest from reference TRBV30 and TRBJ2-2): SQTIHQWPATLVQPVGSPLSLECTVEGTSNPNLYWYRQAAGRGLQLLFYSVGIGQISSEVPQNLSASRPQDRQFILSSKKLLLSDSGFYLCAWTTGASGELFFGEGSRLTVL.

This clonotype was seen many times. This sequence joins TRBV5-1 and TRBJ2-5, with D maybe TRBD2 (5 bases). The length of the CDR3 is 14 residues. V was clipped by 0 bases and J by 4 bases, with 10 bases between them. Germline CDR1 SGHRS, CDR2 YFSETQ. The CDR3: CASSLGLAGETQYF. CDR3 coding DNA: TGCGCCAGCAGCTTGGGGCTAGCAGGAGAGACCCAGTACTTC.